The T cell receptor beta chain under discussion was sequenced for a study of blood T cell repertoires in COVID-19. Germline-derived CDR1 and CDR2 are SGHTA and FQGNSA. The CDR3 has 15 residues. V lost 3 bases and J 2 bases, leaving 11 bases between the germline ends. The data were produced by immunoSEQ multiplex PCR, yet TCRdb's version contains in-frame clones alone and is incomplete. This table holds 200,000 to 300,000 clones, around 88% found once. The clonotype was recovered from a woman aged 45-65 years who had recovered from COVID-19. The chain is built from TRBV7-2 and TRBJ2-1; D possibly corresponds to TRBD2 (5 bases). Sequencing was carried out using PBMCs or T cells enriched from blood (not recorded which). Here the CDR3 DNA reads TGTGCCAGCAGCTTCGTGGGAGATGCCTACAATGAGCAGTTCTTC. This sequence encodes CASSFVGDAYNEQFF. Filled out from reference TRBV7-2 and TRBJ2-1, the complete variable domain reads GAGVSQSPSNKVTEKGKDVELRCDPISGHTALYWYRQSLGQGLEFLIYFQGNSAPDKSGLPSDRFSAERTGGSVSTLTIQRTQQEDSAVYLCASSFVGDAYNEQFFGPGTRLTVL.